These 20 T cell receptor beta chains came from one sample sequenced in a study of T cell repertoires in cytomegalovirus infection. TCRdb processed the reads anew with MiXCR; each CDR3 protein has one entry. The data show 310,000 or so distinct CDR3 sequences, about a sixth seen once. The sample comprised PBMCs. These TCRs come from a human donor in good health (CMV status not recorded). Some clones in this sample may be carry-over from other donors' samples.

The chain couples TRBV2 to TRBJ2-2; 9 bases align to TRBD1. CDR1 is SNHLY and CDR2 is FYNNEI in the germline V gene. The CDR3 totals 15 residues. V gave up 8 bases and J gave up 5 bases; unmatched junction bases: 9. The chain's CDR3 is CASGEQGARTGELFF. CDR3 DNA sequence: TGTGCCAGCGGGGAACAGGGGGCGAGGACCGGGGAGCTGTTTTTT.

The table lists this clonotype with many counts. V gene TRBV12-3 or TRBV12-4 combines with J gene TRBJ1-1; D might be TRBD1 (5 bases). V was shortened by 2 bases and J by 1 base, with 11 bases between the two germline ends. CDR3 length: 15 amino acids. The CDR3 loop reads CASSLSVGGNTEAFF. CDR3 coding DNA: TGTGCCAGCAGTTTATCGGTCGGGGGGAACACTGAAGCTTTCTTT.

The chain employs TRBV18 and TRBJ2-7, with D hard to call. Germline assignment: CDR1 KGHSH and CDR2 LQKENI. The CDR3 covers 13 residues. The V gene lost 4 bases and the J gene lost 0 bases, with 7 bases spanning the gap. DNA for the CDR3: TGTGCCAGCTCACAGGGCTCCTCCTACGAGCAGTACTTC. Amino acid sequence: CASSQGSSYEQYF.

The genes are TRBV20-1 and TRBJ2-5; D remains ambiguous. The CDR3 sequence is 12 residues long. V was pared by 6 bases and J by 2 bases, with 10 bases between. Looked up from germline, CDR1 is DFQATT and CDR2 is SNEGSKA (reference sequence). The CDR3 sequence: CSAPGRQETQYF. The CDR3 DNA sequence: TGCAGTGCCCCGGGCCGACAAGAGACCCAGTACTTC.

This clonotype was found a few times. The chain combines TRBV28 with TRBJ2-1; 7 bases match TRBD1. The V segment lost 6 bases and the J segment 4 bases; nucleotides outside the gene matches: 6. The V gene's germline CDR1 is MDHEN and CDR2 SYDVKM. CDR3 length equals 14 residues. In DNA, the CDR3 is TGTGCCAGCAGGACCCCGACAGGGTACAATGAGCAGTTCTTC. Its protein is CASRTPTGYNEQFF.

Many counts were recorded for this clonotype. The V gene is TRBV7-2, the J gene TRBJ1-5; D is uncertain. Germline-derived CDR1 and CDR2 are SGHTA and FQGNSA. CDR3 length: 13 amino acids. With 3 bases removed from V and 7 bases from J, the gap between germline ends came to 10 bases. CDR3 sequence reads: CASSFLQDQPQHF. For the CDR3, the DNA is TGTGCCAGCAGCTTTTTGCAGGACCAGCCCCAGCATTTT.

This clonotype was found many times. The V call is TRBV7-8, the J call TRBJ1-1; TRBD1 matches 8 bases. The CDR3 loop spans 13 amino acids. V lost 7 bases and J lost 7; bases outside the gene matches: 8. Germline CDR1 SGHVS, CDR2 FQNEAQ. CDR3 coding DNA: TGTGCCAGCAACCCTGATGGACAGGGTGAAGCTTTCTTT. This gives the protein CASNPDGQGEAFF.

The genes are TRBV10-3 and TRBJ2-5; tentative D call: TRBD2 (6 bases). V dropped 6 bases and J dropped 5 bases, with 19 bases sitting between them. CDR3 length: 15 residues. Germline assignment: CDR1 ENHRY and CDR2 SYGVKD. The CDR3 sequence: CAISGTQRARETQYF. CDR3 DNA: TGTGCCATCAGCGGGACTCAACGGGCGCGGGAGACCCAGTACTTC.

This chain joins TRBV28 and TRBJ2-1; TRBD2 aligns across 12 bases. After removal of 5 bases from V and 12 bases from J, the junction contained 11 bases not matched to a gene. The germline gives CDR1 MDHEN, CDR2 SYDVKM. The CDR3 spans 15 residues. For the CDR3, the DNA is TGTGCCAGCAGTCCTGGGACTAGCGGGCAGGGTGGGCAGTTCTTC. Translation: CASSPGTSGQGGQFF.

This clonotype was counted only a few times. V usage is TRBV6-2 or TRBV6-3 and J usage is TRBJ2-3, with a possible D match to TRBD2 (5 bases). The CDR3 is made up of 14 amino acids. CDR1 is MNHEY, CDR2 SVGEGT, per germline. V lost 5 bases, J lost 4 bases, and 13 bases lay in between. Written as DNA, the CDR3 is TGTGCCAGCAGTAGCCCCCCGCGGGCAGATACGCAGTATTTT. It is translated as CASSSPPRADTQYF.

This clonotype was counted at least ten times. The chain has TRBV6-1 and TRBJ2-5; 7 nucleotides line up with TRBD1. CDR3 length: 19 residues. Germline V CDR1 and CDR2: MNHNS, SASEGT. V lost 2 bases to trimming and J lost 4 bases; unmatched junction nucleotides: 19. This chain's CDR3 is CASSELSGADHPGGETQYF. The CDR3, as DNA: TGTGCCAGCAGTGAATTATCAGGGGCGGACCACCCAGGGGGAGAGACCCAGTACTTC.

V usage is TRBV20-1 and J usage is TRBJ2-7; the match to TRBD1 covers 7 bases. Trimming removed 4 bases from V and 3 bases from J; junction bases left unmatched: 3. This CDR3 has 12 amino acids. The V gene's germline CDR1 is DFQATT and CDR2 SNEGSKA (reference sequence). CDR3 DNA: TGCAGTGCTAAGGGACAGTTCTACGAGCAGTACTTC. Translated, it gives CSAKGQFYEQYF.

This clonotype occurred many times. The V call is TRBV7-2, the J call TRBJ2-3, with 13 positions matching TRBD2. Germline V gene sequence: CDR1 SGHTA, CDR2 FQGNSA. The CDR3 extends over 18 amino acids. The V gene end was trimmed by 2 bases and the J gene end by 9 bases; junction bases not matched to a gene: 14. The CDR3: CASSLKSPTSGGAQTQYF. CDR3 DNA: TGTGCCAGCAGCTTAAAGTCCCCAACTAGCGGGGGGGCCCAAACGCAGTATTTT.

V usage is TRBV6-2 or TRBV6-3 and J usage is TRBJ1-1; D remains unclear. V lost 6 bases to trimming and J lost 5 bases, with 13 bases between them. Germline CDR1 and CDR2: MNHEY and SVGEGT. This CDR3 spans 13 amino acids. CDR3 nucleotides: TGTGCCAGCAGACCATCCGGAGGGACTGAAGCTTTCTTT. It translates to CASRPSGGTEAFF.

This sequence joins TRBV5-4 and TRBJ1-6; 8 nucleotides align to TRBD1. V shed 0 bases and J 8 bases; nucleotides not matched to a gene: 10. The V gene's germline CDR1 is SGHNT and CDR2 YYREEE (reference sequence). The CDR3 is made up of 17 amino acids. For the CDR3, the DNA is TGTGCCAGCAGCTTGGGGGCGCGACAGGGGAGGGATTCACCCCTCCACTTT. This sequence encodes CASSLGARQGRDSPLHF.

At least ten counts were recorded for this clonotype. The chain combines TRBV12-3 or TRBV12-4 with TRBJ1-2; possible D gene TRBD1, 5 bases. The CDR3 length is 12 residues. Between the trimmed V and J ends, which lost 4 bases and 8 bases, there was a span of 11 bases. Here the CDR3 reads CASSYVGEGYTF. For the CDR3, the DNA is TGTGCCAGCAGTTACGTAGGGGAGGGCTACACCTTC.

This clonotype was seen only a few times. CDR3 DNA sequence: TGCAGTGCTAGAGATTTTAGGGGAGCGGGGGGCCCCCCAGAGACCCAGTACTTC. This sequence encodes CSARDFRGAGGPPETQYF. V gene TRBV20-1 combines with J gene TRBJ2-5, with 9 bases identical to TRBD2. The CDR3 covers 18 residues. The V segment lost 0 bases and the J segment 4 bases; nucleotides outside the gene matches: 15. CDR1 DFQATT and CDR2 SNEGSKA come from the germline V gene (reference sequence).

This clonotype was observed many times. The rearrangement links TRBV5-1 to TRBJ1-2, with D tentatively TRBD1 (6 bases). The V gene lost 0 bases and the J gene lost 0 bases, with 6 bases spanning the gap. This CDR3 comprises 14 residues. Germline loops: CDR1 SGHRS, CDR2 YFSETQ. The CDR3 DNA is TGCGCCAGCAGCTTGGACAGGGCTAACTATGGCTACACCTTC. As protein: CASSLDRANYGYTF.

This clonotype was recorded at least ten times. The CDR3 protein is CASSPGTSVTDTQYF. The CDR3 coding sequence is TGCGCCAGCAGCCCTGGGACCAGCGTCACAGATACGCAGTATTTT. This chain joins TRBV4-3 and TRBJ2-3, with D perhaps given as TRBD1 or TRBD2 (5 bases each). The germline V gene encodes CDR1 LGHNA and CDR2 YSLEER. The CDR3 covers 15 residues. V shed 4 bases and J shed 2 bases, with 13 bases lying between them.

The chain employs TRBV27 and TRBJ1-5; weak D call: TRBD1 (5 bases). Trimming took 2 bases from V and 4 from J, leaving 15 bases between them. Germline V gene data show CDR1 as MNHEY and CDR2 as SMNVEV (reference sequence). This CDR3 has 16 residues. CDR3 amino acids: CASSLGWEGANQPQHF. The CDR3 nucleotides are TGTGCCAGCAGTTTAGGGTGGGAAGGGGCGAATCAGCCCCAGCATTTT.